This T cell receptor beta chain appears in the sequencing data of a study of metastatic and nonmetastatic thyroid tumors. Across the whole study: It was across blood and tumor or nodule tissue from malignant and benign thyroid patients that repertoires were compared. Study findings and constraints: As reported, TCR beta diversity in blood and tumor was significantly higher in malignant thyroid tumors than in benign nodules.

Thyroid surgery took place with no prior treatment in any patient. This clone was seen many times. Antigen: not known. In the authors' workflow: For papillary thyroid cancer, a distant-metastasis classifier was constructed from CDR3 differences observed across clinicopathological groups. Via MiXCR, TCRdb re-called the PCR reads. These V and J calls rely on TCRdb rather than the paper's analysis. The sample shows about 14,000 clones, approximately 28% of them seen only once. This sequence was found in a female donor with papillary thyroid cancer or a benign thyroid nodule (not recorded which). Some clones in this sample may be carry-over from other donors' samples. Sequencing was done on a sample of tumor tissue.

CDR3 DNA sequence: TGCGCCAGCAGCTTGTATGGGGTGGTAAATTCTGGAAACACCATATATTTT. Translating it yields CASSLYGVVNSGNTIYF. The J gene is TRBJ1-3, the V gene TRBV5-1; D gene unclear. The CDR3 is 17 amino acids. Trimming left V 1 base short and J 1 base short, with 15 bases between. Germline CDR1 reads SGHRS; CDR2 reads YFSETQ.